This TCR beta chain was sequenced during a study of blood T cell repertoires in COVID-19. Study context: Samples taken during acute and convalescent COVID-19 were collected in the United States, Italy and Spain. The cDNA or gDNA used as material had been derived from T cells, B-cell-depleted T cells, or PBMCs.

This CDR3 region has 14 residues. Germline V lookup: CDR1 SNHLY, CDR2 FYNNEI. Trimming pared 4 bases from V and 1 base from J, leaving 7 bases between. The data were produced by immunoSEQ multiplex PCR, yet TCRdb's version contains in-frame clones alone and is incomplete. This sample has some 200,000 clones; around 90% occur once, and the top ten carry around 1.2%. The chain combines TRBV2 with TRBJ2-2; D gene unclear. Sequences were obtained from peripheral blood. The receptor comes from a man aged 25-45 years with acute or convalescent COVID-19. CDR3 protein: CASSVSENTGELFF. In nucleotides, the CDR3 is TGTGCCAGCAGTGTATCAGAGAACACCGGGGAGCTGTTTTTT.